The clone carrying this T cell receptor beta chain was seen just once. Its target is not known. The sample originates from a study of neoadjuvant anti-PD-1 for oral cavity cancer. Most PBMC samples had 480 ng input DNA in six replicates. Sequenced by immunoSEQ multiplex PCR; TCRdb stores in-frame clones only, minus some. The sample has some 15,000 clones; around 70% are singletons. Study-wide points: Post-nivolumab, blood T cell clonality was significantly elevated in non-responders.

This CDR3 is 16 amino acids long. Germline values: CDR1 SGHRS, CDR2 YFSETQ. V lost 4 bases and J lost 2, with 15 bases in between. Time point described: after neoadjuvant nivolumab, at surgical resection. These oral cavity squamous cell carcinomas were HPV-negative and locally advanced. Blood cells were analyzed directly, without culture or expansion. The chain employs TRBV5-1 and TRBJ2-2; D might be TRBD2 (6 bases). This receptor was obtained from a person between 35 and 79 years old with oral cavity squamous cell carcinoma. This sample comprised PBMCs, obtained after nivolumab (anti-PD-1) treatment. CDR3 coding DNA: TGCGCCAGCAGCCAATCCGGACTATTAAACACCGGGGAGCTGTTTTTT. This encodes CASSQSGLLNTGELFF.